This T cell receptor beta chain was sequenced in a study of shared clonotypes between healthy human individuals (TCRdb year 2020). Some background on the complete study: Two women and a few men aged 18 to 49 years were included in the cohort. For each donor, CD4 naive and CD4 memory were each given three plates, CD8 naive was given two plates, and CD8 memory was given one plate. Blood TCR repertoires of five healthy adults were deeply sequenced to estimate repertoire size and the extent of clonotype sharing between individuals. To increase sequencing depth and limit assay-specific biases, different laboratories used diverse techniques to prepare libraries and sequence TCR repertoires. Each donor's leukapheresis produced roughly between roughly 0.85 and 9.5 billion PBMCs. Results the study describes overall, beyond this receptor: Sampling was restricted to blood, and TCR repertoires in tissues likely differ from the TCR repertoires found in blood. Pairwise subsampling led to the expectation that sequencing depth would affect the degree of clonotype sharing among donors. Because the study included a small number of donors, the genetic and exposure-history diversity represented was limited. Rarefaction of sorted-subset datasets indicated incomplete sequencing despite the large sequencing depth. About 5% of naive CD4, 3% to 4% of naive CD8, around 2.3% of memory CD4, and 0.4% of memory CD8 clonotypes were shared across a few donors. Estimated clonotype richness was generally larger for naive than for memory subsets. Clonotypes shared by all four sorted-subset donors showed higher generation probabilities than non-shared clonotypes.

Of note for this clone: What antigen it recognizes has not been identified. One base away there is no much larger clone; base qualities are not given.

Using the deep immunoSEQ assay, TCR CDR3 regions were amplified from genomic DNA by multiplex PCR. Extracted genomic DNA from each cell subset was distributed evenly across all wells of several immunoSEQ 96-well plates, and each plate was treated as a replicate. Each replicate PCR for sorted subsets received 150 to 250 ng genomic DNA, equal to about 30,000 T cell genomes. Purified libraries were measured with a Qubit 3.0 fluorometer, size-checked on a Bioanalyzer 2100, and measured again with the KAPA Library Quantification kit. A separate single-read 150-cycle Illumina NextSeq 550 flow cell was used to sequence each immunoSEQ 96-well plate. As for the authors' bioinformatics: Because only junctional sequences without quality scores were contained in the immunoSEQ output, filtering matching that applied to full-length reads could not be performed. Sequences were annotated with PyIR, a Python wrapper for IgBLAST v1.9, and V/J genes and CDR3 were assigned using IMGT germline references. Reads were removed for weak V/J assignments (E-value above 1e-6), missing CDR3, stop codons, out-of-frame junctions, or ambiguous translated residues. V3J clonotypes were defined as sequences sharing an identical inferred V gene, J gene, and CDR3 amino acid sequence. The percentage overlap between two repertoires was calculated by dividing the number of shared unique clonotypes by the size of the smaller repertoire. Repertoire richness was assessed with RTK rarefaction, the Chao1 estimator, and Recon v2.1 estimates of unobserved clonotypes. For all TCRbeta clonotypes obtained by the gDNA method from several donors, generation probabilities were computed with OLGA. TCRdb retrieved this table from immuneACCESS and kept in-frame rearrangements only. Not all clones are present; in checked studies, unresolved V genes account for under half, and no reason is known for the remainder. V and J calls and clone size are copied from that table; D and trimming were computed from the DNA. The sample table shows some 900,000 clones, and 76% are seen once. The top ten clones comprise about 1.5% of the sample.

Sequences GTSNPN (CDR1) and SVGIG (CDR2) are obtained from the germline V gene (reference sequence). The CDR3 goes from the cysteine to the phenylalanine over 13 residues. Of all the DNA, just the CDR3 is kept, 39 bases in frame from base 1. V is pared back by 0 bases and J by 10 bases, with 16 bases lying between the germline termini. Donors were healthy HIV-negative adults with no recently reported acute infections or vaccinations. All donors were Caucasian adults living in Nashville, Tennessee, USA. CD4+ T cells were enriched by magnetic negative selection; naive cells were then positively selected on CD45RA, and the negative fraction formed the memory subset. Blood was obtained by leukapheresis, after which PBMCs were separated by Ficoll-Histopaque density gradient centrifugation and cryopreserved in liquid nitrogen vapor phase. Analytical flow cytometry was used to check the purity and quantity of each magnetically sorted T cell population. Genomic DNA was isolated from every sorted fraction and measured by UV absorbance on a Nanodrop 2000c.

The material sequenced was memory CD4+ T cells sorted from blood. This sample's cell subset or site label indicates: CD45RA-negative fraction. In this chain, TRBV30 is recombined with TRBJ2-7; the D gene cannot be resolved reliably. The clonotype originates from a man between 18 and 35 years old in good health. The CDR3 protein is CAWSVSVIPTQYF. The nucleotides are TGTGCCTGGAGTGTATCGGTCATCCCAACACAGTACTTC.